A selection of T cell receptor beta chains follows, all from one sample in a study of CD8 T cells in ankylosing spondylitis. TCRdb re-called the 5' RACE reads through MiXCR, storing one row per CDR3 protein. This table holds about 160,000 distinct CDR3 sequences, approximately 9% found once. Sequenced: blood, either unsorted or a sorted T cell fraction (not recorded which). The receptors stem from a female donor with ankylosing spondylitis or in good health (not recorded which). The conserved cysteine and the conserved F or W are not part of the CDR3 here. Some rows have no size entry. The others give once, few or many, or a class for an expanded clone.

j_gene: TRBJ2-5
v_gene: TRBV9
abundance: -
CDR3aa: ASSADSKETQY

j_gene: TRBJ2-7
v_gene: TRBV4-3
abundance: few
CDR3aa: ASSQEYRQGGFYEQY

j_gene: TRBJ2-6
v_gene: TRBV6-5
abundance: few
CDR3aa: ASSYQAFPGANVLT

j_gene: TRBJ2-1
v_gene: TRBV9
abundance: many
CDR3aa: ASSVTTGDLGLESEQF

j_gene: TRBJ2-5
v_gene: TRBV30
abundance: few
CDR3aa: AWSPRRYQETQY

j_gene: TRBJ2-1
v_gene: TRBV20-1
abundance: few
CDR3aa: SARGLAGYNEQF

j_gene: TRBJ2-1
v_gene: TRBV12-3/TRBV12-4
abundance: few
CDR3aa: ASSFAATGYNEQF

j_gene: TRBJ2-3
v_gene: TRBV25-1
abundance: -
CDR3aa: ASSESQRSTDTQY

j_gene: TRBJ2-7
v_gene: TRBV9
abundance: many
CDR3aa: ASSEGGGAYEQY

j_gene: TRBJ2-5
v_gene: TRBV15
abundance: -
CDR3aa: ATSREWKETQY

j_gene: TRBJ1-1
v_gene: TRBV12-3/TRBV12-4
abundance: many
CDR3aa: ASSLWGEYGVNTEAF

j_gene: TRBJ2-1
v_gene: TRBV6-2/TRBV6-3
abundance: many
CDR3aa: ASSLTGTRYNEQF

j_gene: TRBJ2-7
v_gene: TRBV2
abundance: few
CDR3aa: ARGNAGTGEQY

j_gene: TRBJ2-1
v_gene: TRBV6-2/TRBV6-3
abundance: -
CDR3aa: ASSYTAGAYNEQF

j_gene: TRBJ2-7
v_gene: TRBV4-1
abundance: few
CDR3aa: ASSQFGGYEQY

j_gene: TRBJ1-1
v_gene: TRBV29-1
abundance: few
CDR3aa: TMGTPTEAF

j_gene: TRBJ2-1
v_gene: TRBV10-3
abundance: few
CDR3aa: AIRTSGSLNNEQF